The 26 T cell receptor beta chains below were found in one sample sequenced in a study of shared clonotypes between healthy human individuals (dated by TCRdb to 2020 to 2021). The library came from the immunoSEQ multiplex PCR assay. This immuneACCESS table, as held by TCRdb, lists in-frame sequences with V and J called but not all clones. Of the missing ones, under half trace to an unresolved V gene in checked studies; the others have no known cause. The sample table lists roughly 1,500,000 clones, around 98% of them with a count of one. Clones ranked in the top ten supply 0.4% to 0.55% of the sample. The sequenced sample consisted of naive CD4+ T cells sorted from blood. The cell subset or site label here, explained by the study, means: CD45RA+ positively selected. These receptors were taken from a man aged 25-40 years in good health.

This clone is a singleton in its sample. The chain links TRBV6-5 to TRBJ2-1, with 8 bases matching TRBD2. V lost 4 bases, J lost 4 bases, and 3 bases stayed unmatched. Per the germline V gene, CDR1 is MNHEY and CDR2 is SVGAGI. This CDR3 is built from 14 residues. CDR3 region: CASSFGTRYNEQFF. Here the CDR3 DNA reads TGTGCCAGCAGTTTCGGGACTAGATACAATGAGCAGTTCTTC.

V is TRBV4-1 and J is TRBJ2-2; D call uncertain. This CDR3 is 16 amino acids long. V lost 0 bases and J lost 4, with 12 bases in between. From germline, CDR1 is MGHRA and CDR2 YSYEKL. CDR3 sequence reads: CASSQEATRTTGELFF. The CDR3 DNA reads TGCGCCAGCAGCCAAGAAGCGACACGTACCACCGGGGAGCTGTTTTTT.

Note on this clone: In the same sample, other DNA sequences code for this CDR3. The chain employs TRBV5-1 and TRBJ2-2; no clear D. This CDR3 comprises 13 residues. Germline CDR1 is SGHRS and CDR2 is YFSETQ. Trimming took off 0 bases at V and 5 bases at J, with 5 bases between the two ends. Here the CDR3 reads CASSLVPTGELFF. In nucleotides, the CDR3 is TGCGCCAGCAGCTTGGTCCCTACCGGGGAGCTGTTTTTT.

This clone showed up just once. This chain joins TRBV5-1 and TRBJ2-2; 11 positions agree with TRBD2. CDR3 length: 16 amino acids. CDR1 and CDR2 (germline): SGHRS, YFSETQ. The junction had 10 bases not matched to a gene; V was cut back by 4 bases and J by 8 bases. The CDR3 nucleotides read TGCGCCAGCAGCCTTCCCGGGACTAGCGGTAAAGGGGAGCTGTTTTTT. Encoded protein: CASSLPGTSGKGELFF. Looking up the rest from reference TRBV5-1 and TRBJ2-2 gives the full variable domain: KAGVTQTPRYLIKTRGQQVTLSCSPISGHRSVSWYQQTPGQGLQFLFEYFSETQRNKGNFPGRFSGRQFSNSRSEMNVSTLELGDSALYLCASSLPGTSGKGELFFGEGSRLTVL.

This sequence joins TRBV28 and TRBJ1-1; TRBD1 matches 7 bases. The CDR3 covers 14 residues. Trimming cost V 6 bases and J 4 bases; bases outside gene matches: 8. Germline V gene sequence: CDR1 MDHEN, CDR2 SYDVKM. CDR3 coding DNA: TGTGCCAGCAGCCACGACAGGGTGGCCACTGAAGCTTTCTTT. It yields the protein CASSHDRVATEAFF.

The V gene is TRBV11-2, the J gene TRBJ2-6; D unclear. CDR1 is SGHAT and CDR2 is FQNNGV in the germline V gene. V was cut by 1 base and J by 5 bases, with 15 bases left in between. CDR3 size: 17 residues. CDR3 sequence reads: CASSLVEQQSRANVLTF. The CDR3 nucleotides read TGTGCCAGCAGCTTAGTTGAGCAACAAAGTCGGGCCAACGTCCTGACTTTC.

The table lists this clone with a count of one. The chain joins TRBV18 to TRBJ2-7, with no clear D. The CDR3 length is 14 residues. Trimming removed 4 bases from V and 3 bases from J, with 13 bases in between. Germline lookup yields CDR1 KGHSH and CDR2 LQKENI. The CDR3 region has the DNA TGTGCCAGCTCACTATTAGGTACATTCTACGAGCAGTACTTC. Its protein is CASSLLGTFYEQYF.

The chain combines TRBV5-1 with TRBJ1-1; D is ambiguous. Looked up from germline, CDR1 is SGHRS and CDR2 is YFSETQ. V dropped 3 bases and J dropped 1 base, with 7 bases sitting between them. The CDR3 is 13 amino acids. Here the CDR3 DNA reads TGCGCCAGCAGCTCCAACACGAACACTGAAGCTTTCTTT. It specifies CASSSNTNTEAFF.

V is TRBV27 and J is TRBJ2-7; 12 bases align to TRBD2. This CDR3 has 18 residues. CDR1 and CDR2 (germline): MNHEY, SMNVEV (reference sequence). With 4 bases clipped from V and 2 bases from J, the junction kept 12 bases outside the gene matches. The CDR3 protein is CASSWGAGLAGPAYEQYF. CDR3 nucleotides: TGTGCCAGCAGTTGGGGGGCAGGACTAGCGGGACCGGCCTACGAGCAGTACTTC.

This chain connects TRBV6-5 to TRBJ1-1; perhaps TRBD1 as D (5 bases). Per germline, CDR1 MNHEY and CDR2 SVGAGI. This CDR3 spans 14 amino acids. V was shortened by 5 bases and J by 4 bases, with 14 bases between the two germline ends. The CDR3 spells CASSPARGRTEAFF. The CDR3 bases are TGTGCCAGCAGTCCTGCTAGGGGTCGCACTGAAGCTTTCTTT.

The J gene is TRBJ2-6, the V gene TRBV18; D is ambiguous. Germline CDR1 reads KGHSH; CDR2 reads LQKENI. This CDR3 has 14 residues. V was pared by 4 bases and J by 0 bases, with 4 bases between. The CDR3, as DNA: TGTGCCAGCTCACAATACTCTGGGGCCAACGTCCTGACTTTC. It is translated as CASSQYSGANVLTF.

The V call is TRBV27, the J call TRBJ2-5, with 12 bases fitting TRBD2. This CDR3 spans 18 amino acids. Germline V CDR1 and CDR2: MNHEY, SMNVEV (reference sequence). Losses at the gene ends were 5 bases for V and 0 bases for J; bases not matched to a gene: 10. The CDR3 reads CASSPRGLAGRYQETQYF. DNA for the CDR3: TGTGCCAGCAGTCCACGGGGACTAGCGGGTAGATACCAAGAGACCCAGTACTTC.

V gene TRBV4-2 combines with J gene TRBJ2-7; weak D call: TRBD2 (6 bases). Germline V CDR1 and CDR2: LGHNA, YNFKEQ. This CDR3 comprises 16 residues. Trimming removed 1 base from V and 1 base from J, with 14 bases in between. Here the CDR3 reads CASSQVPSDSSYEQYF. DNA for the CDR3: TGTGCCAGCAGCCAAGTGCCTAGCGATTCTTCCTACGAGCAGTACTTC.

This chain links TRBV5-6 with TRBJ2-2; tentative D call: TRBD1 (5 bases). V lost 4 bases to trimming and J lost 1 base, with 11 bases between them. The germline CDR1 and CDR2 sequences are SGHDT and YYEEEE. CDR3 length equals 15 residues. The CDR3 bases are TGTGCCAGCAGCCCCGGAGACAGGAACACCGGGGAGCTGTTTTTT. It codes for CASSPGDRNTGELFF.

To note about this clone: The sample holds other DNA sequences that translate to the same CDR3. The chain is built from TRBV29-1 and TRBJ2-5; 8 bases agree with TRBD1. The CDR3 is made up of 12 amino acids. Germline V CDR1 and CDR2: SQVTM, ANQGSEA. V was pared by 6 bases and J by 5 bases, with 5 bases of the junction left unmatched. The CDR3 here is CSVDRGGETQYF. CDR3 sequence (DNA): TGCAGCGTCGACAGGGGCGGGGAGACCCAGTACTTC.

V usage is TRBV5-5 and J usage is TRBJ2-5; TRBD2 agrees at 8 bases. CDR3 length: 14 amino acids. With 0 bases clipped from V and 4 bases from J, the junction kept 2 bases outside the gene matches. Germline CDR1 and CDR2: SGHKS and YYEKEE (reference sequence). The CDR3 bases are TGTGCCAGCAGCTTGGTAGCGGGGCTAGAGACCCAGTACTTC. It is translated as CASSLVAGLETQYF.

This rearrangement joins TRBV18 to TRBJ2-1, with D uncertain. CDR1 and CDR2 (germline): KGHSH, LQKENI. The CDR3 sequence is 15 residues long. Trimming pared 6 bases from V and 0 bases from J, leaving 12 bases between. This CDR3 is CASSLGSRSYNEQFF. Here the CDR3 DNA reads TGTGCCAGCTCTTTAGGCAGCCGCTCCTACAATGAGCAGTTCTTC.

The V gene is TRBV28, the J gene TRBJ2-1; D unresolved. V lost 10 bases, J lost 0 bases, and 10 bases lay in between. The germline V gene has CDR1 MDHEN and CDR2 SYDVKM. The CDR3 consists of 13 residues. As DNA, the CDR3 is TGTGCCACCCGGACGGACTCCTACAATGAGCAGTTCTTC. Translation gives CATRTDSYNEQFF.

This chain joins TRBV10-3 and TRBJ2-1; 11 nucleotides line up with TRBD2. V lost 8 bases to trimming and J lost 7 bases; unmatched junction nucleotides: 7. Germline V gives CDR1 ENHRY, CDR2 SYGVKD. The CDR3 is 14 amino acids. The CDR3 DNA follows: TGTGCCATCGCACTAGCGGGAGAAGGAAATGAGCAGTTCTTC. The encoded protein is CAIALAGEGNEQFF.

The genes are TRBV7-3 and TRBJ1-5; D possibly corresponds to TRBD1 (5 bases). Germline V gene data show CDR1 as SGHTA and CDR2 as FQGTGA. Between the trimmed V and J ends, which lost 5 bases and 1 base, there was a span of 6 bases. This CDR3 comprises 13 residues. CDR3 sequence (DNA): TGTGCCAGCAGCCGGACAAGCAATCAGCCCCAGCATTTT. Amino acids: CASSRTSNQPQHF.

Comment on this clone: Other DNA sequences in this specimen translate into the identical CDR3. This chain connects TRBV11-2 to TRBJ2-7; 9 bases match TRBD1. The V segment lost 1 base and the J segment 6 bases; nucleotides outside the gene matches: 10. Germline CDR1 is SGHAT and CDR2 is FQNNGV. CDR3 length: 16 residues. The CDR3 loop reads CASSLVLGQGATEQYF. In DNA form, the CDR3 reads TGTGCCAGCAGCTTAGTTTTGGGACAGGGAGCGACCGAGCAGTACTTC.

The gene calls are TRBV4-1 and TRBJ1-3, with D maybe TRBD1 (5 bases). Trimming shortened V by 1 base and J by 11 bases, and 18 bases separated the two germline ends. Germline V gene lookup returns CDR1 MGHRA and CDR2 YSYEKL. This CDR3 is 15 amino acids long. CDR3 in DNA: TGCGCCAGCAGCCAAGGTTTGGGGCAACGTCGGGCCATATATTTT. Protein sequence: CASSQGLGQRRAIYF.

This clone showed up just once. The chain employs TRBV19 and TRBJ1-2, with D maybe TRBD1 (6 bases). V dropped 0 bases and J dropped 10 bases, with 24 bases sitting between them. Germline V CDR1 and CDR2: LNHDA, SQIVND (reference sequence). CDR3 length: 17 residues. The CDR3 here is CASSIDGRVGQRLFYTF. The CDR3 bases are TGTGCCAGTAGTATAGATGGCAGGGTCGGACAGCGCCTATTCTACACCTTC.

The chain employs TRBV15 and TRBJ2-5; TRBD2 matches at 8 bases. V trimming: 0 bases; J trimming: 6 bases; junction bases outside the gene matches: 3. The CDR3 is 14 residues long. The germline V gene encodes CDR1 LNHNV and CDR2 YYDKDF (reference sequence). The CDR3, as DNA: TGTGCCACCAGCAGAGAGGGGACTAGTAAGACCCAGTACTTC. Its translation is CATSREGTSKTQYF.

The CDR3 DNA follows: TGTGCCATCAGTGAGTTTACCCGCGGGACCTACGAGCAGTACTTC. As protein: CAISEFTRGTYEQYF. This chain joins TRBV10-3 and TRBJ2-7; the D gene is possibly TRBD2 (6 bases). The ends were cut back, 1 base at V and 2 bases at J, with 12 bases in the middle. This CDR3 comprises 15 residues. CDR1 is ENHRY and CDR2 is SYGVKD in the germline V gene.

This chain joins TRBV7-9 and TRBJ1-2; no clear D. Germline V lookup: CDR1 SEHNR, CDR2 FQNEAQ (reference sequence). Trimming removed 3 bases at V and 4 bases at J, with 18 bases between. The CDR3 covers 16 residues. The CDR3 DNA reads TGTGCCAGCAGCTTTGGTTCCGGAGGAACGACCTATGGCTACACCTTC. Amino acids: CASSFGSGGTTYGYTF.